The 3 T cell receptor beta chains presented below share a single source sample, sequenced in a study of technical replicates of blood from four donors. Some clones are missing from TCRdb's copy, which holds only in-frame ones; the method was immunoSEQ multiplex PCR. The sample has 9,500 to 15,000 clones; about 94% are singletons. The source material was PBMCs. The origin of the receptors is a human donor in good health.

In this sample, this clone turned up a few times. The gene calls are TRBV9 and TRBJ1-1; 8 nucleotides match TRBD1. Trimming took 3 bases from V and 3 from J; bases not matched to a gene: 7. The length of the CDR3 is 15 residues. CDR1 and CDR2 from the germline V gene are SGDLS and YYNGEE. The CDR3 protein is CASSGMDRADTEAFF. The CDR3 DNA follows: TGTGCCAGCAGCGGCATGGACAGGGCTGACACTGAAGCTTTCTTT.

This clone occurred once. The genes are TRBV7-9 and TRBJ2-1, with TRBD2 identical over 14 bases. After removal of 5 bases from V and 9 bases from J, the junction contained 9 bases not matched to a gene. The CDR3 contains 16 residues. The germline gives CDR1 SEHNR, CDR2 FQNEAQ (reference sequence). The chain's CDR3 is CASSRAGLAGVGEQFF. The CDR3, as DNA: TGTGCCAGCAGCCGCGCGGGACTAGCGGGAGTGGGTGAGCAGTTCTTC.

In DNA, the CDR3 is TGTGCCAGCAGCTTTCTGGCCGGGACTAGCGGGAGTTACGAGACCCAGTACTTC. This gives the protein CASSFLAGTSGSYETQYF. The rearrangement joins TRBV5-5 to TRBJ2-5; the match to TRBD2 covers 14 bases. This CDR3 is 18 amino acids long. V was clipped by 2 bases and J by 5 bases; unmatched bases: 11. In germline, CDR1 is SGHKS, CDR2 YYEKEE (reference sequence).